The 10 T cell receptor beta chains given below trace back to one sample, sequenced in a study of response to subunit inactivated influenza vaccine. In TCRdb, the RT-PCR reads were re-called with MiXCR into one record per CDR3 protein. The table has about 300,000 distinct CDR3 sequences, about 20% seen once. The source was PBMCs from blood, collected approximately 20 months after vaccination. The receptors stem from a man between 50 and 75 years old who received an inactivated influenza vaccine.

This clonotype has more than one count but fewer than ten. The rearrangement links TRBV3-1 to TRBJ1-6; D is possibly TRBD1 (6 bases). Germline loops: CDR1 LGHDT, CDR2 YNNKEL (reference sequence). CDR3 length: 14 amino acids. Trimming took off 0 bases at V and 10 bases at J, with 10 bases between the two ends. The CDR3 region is CASSQEQGGSPLHF. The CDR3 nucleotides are TGTGCCAGCAGCCAAGAACAGGGCGGCTCACCCCTCCACTTT.

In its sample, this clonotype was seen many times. The CDR3 sequence: CASSPGLAGYEQYF. The DNA of the CDR3 is TGTGCCAGCAGTCCGGGACTAGCGGGCTACGAGCAGTACTTC. The chain recombines TRBV3-1 with TRBJ2-7; 12 bases agree with TRBD2. With 6 bases clipped from V and 3 bases from J, the junction kept 3 bases outside the gene matches. This CDR3 contains 14 residues. Germline lookup yields CDR1 LGHDT and CDR2 YNNKEL (reference sequence).

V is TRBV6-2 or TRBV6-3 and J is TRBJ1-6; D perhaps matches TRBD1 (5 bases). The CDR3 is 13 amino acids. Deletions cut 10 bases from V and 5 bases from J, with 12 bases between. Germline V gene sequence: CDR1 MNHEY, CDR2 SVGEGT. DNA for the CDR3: TGTGCCACCGACGACAGAAATAATTCACCCCTCCACTTT. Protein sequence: CATDDRNNSPLHF.

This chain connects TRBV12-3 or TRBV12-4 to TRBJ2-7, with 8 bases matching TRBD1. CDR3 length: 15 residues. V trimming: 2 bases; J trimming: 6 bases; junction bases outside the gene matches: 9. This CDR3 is CASSLFGTGLSEQYF. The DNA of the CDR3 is TGTGCCAGCAGTTTATTCGGGACAGGTCTCAGCGAGCAGTACTTC.

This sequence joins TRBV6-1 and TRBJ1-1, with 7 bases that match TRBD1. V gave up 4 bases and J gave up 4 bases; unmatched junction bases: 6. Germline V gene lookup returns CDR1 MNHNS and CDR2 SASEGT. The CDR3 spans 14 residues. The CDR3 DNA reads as TGTGCCAGCAGTGGATCAGGGGGGATCACTGAAGCTTTCTTT. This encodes CASSGSGGITEAFF.

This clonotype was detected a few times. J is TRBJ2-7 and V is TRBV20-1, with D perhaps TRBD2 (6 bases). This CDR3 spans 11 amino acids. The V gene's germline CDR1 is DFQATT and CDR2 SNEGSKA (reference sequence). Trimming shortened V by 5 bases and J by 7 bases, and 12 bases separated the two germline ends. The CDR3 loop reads CSASLRGEQYF. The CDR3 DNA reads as TGCAGTGCTTCTCTACGGGGGGAGCAGTACTTC.

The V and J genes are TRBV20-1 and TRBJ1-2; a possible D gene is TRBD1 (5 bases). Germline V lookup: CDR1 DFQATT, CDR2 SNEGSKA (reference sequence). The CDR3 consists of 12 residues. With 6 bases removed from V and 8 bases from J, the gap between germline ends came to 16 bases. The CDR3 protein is CSANQNRGGYTF. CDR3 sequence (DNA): TGCAGTGCAAACCAGAACCGGGGGGGCTACACCTTC.

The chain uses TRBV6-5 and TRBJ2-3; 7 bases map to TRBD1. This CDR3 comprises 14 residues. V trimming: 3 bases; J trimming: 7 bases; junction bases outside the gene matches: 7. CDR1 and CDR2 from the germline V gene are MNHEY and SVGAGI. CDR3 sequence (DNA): TGTGCCAGCAGTTATGCTGTCAGGGGGTATACGCAGTATTTT. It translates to CASSYAVRGYTQYF.

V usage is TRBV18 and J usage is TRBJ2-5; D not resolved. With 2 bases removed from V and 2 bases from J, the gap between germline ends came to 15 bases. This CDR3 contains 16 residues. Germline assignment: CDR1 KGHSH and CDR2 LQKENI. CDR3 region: CASSPSVLAAQETQYF. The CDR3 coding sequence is TGTGCCAGCTCACCAAGCGTGTTGGCAGCTCAAGAGACCCAGTACTTC.

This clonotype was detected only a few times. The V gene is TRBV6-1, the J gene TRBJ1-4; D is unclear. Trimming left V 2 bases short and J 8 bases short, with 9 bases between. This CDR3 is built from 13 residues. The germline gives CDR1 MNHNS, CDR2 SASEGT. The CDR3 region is CASSENSREKLFF. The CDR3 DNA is TGTGCCAGCAGTGAAAACAGTCGGGAAAAACTGTTTTTT.